The rows below give T cell receptor beta chains drawn from one sample of a study of T cell changes during pregnancy in multiple sclerosis. Measured with immunoSEQ multiplex PCR; TCRdb has only the in-frame clones, and not every one. This sample yields about 73,000 clones, of which about 92% are seen a single time; less than 3.5% belongs to the top ten. The specimen comprised peripheral blood, sampled in the third trimester of pregnancy. All receptors come from a female donor in good health, enrolled as a control in a pregnancy study. Both conserved end residues are part of each CDR3. The D gene is left open where the match is weak. Some rows have no size entry. The others give once, few or many, or a class for an expanded clone.

clone size | J gene | D gene | V gene | CDR3 protein | CDR3 DNA
once | TRBJ2-1 | TRBD2 | TRBV4-2 | CASSQTSGSFKEQFF | TGTGCCAGCAGCCAGACTAGCGGGAGCTTCAAAGAGCAGTTCTTC
. | TRBJ1-5 | . | TRBV7-8 | CASSSEVSNQPQHF | TGTGCCAGCAGCTCGGAGGTTAGCAATCAGCCCCAGCATTTT
. | TRBJ2-1 | . | TRBV5-1 | CASSFDTYNEQFF | TGCGCCAGCAGCTTTGACACCTACAATGAGCAGTTCTTC
once | TRBJ1-2 | . | TRBV7-9 | CASSLDSNYGYTF | TGTGCCAGCAGCTTAGACAGTAACTATGGCTACACCTTC
. | TRBJ1-2 | TRBD1 | TRBV5-1 | CASSPGTDNYGYTF | TGCGCCAGCAGCCCCGGGACAGATAACTATGGCTACACCTTC
once | TRBJ2-1 | TRBD2 | TRBV29-1 | CSVHPSGRGEQFF | TGCAGCGTTCATCCTAGCGGGAGGGGTGAGCAGTTCTTC
once | TRBJ2-1 | . | TRBV4-1 | CASSQGRPSSYNEQFF | TGCGCCAGCAGCCAAGGTAGGCCTAGCTCCTACAATGAGCAGTTCTTC
. | TRBJ1-3 | . | TRBV6-6 | CASSPQGGSGNTIYF | TGTGCCAGCAGCCCTCAGGGTGGTTCAGGAAACACCATATATTTT
. | TRBJ2-3 | TRBD2 | TRBV6-6 | CASMGGTDTQYF | TGTGCCAGCATGGGGGGGACAGATACGCAGTATTTT
few | TRBJ2-2 | TRBD2 | TRBV9 | CATQRGNTGELFF | TGTGCCACCCAGCGGGGGAACACCGGGGAGCTGTTTTTT